What follows are 3 T cell receptor beta chains derived from one specimen sequenced in a study of T cell repertoires in aging, cancer and after chemotherapy. TRB rearrangements spanning V, D and J were amplified using mixed TRB-A/B primers. A single record per CDR3 protein comes from TCRdb applying MiXCR to the multiplex PCR reads. Of roughly 1,300 distinct CDR3 sequences listed, 25% to 30% are singletons. Peripheral blood genomic DNA, not sorted cells or RNA, was the template. The sequenced sample was blood. All receptors come from a human donor with a solid tumor.

This clonotype has only a few counts. The chain links TRBV5-4 to TRBJ1-2, with TRBD1 matching 7 bases. The germline V gene encodes CDR1 SGHNT and CDR2 YYREEE (reference sequence). After removal of 2 bases from V and 4 bases from J, the junction contained 8 bases not matched to a gene. The CDR3 is 15 amino acids. CDR3 residues: CASSFEEQGIYGYTF. The CDR3 nucleotides read TGTGCCAGCAGCTTTGAGGAACAGGGGATCTATGGCTACACCTTC.

This clonotype was observed a few times. This chain links TRBV12-3 or TRBV12-4 with TRBJ2-2; 8 nucleotides align to TRBD2. CDR3 size: 15 residues. Trimming at V came to 5 bases and at J to 5 bases, leaving 7 bases not matched to a gene. The CDR3 sequence: CASSGGTSKTGELFF. DNA of the CDR3: TGTGCCAGCAGTGGGGGGACTAGTAAGACCGGGGAGCTGTTTTTT.

V and J are TRBV7-9 and TRBJ2-7; 7 nucleotides line up with TRBD1. This CDR3 is built from 15 residues. V gave up 1 base and J gave up 3 bases; unmatched junction bases: 6. CDR1 is SEHNR, CDR2 FQNEAQ, per germline (reference sequence). The CDR3 DNA sequence: TGTGCCAGCAGCTTAGAGGGGGCGGCAGGCTACGAGCAGTACTTC. This codes for CASSLEGAAGYEQYF.